The 3 T cell receptor beta chains given below trace back to one sample, sequenced in a study of blood T cells in healthy people across ages. The authors ran a second PCR of about 7 to 11 cycles using a sample-barcoded 5' primer and a J-beta primer mix. One entry per CDR3 protein, called by TCRdb with MiXCR from the 5' RACE reads. The sample includes 980,000 or so distinct CDR3 sequences, roughly 48% of them seen just once. The material sequenced was blood. These TCRs come from a man aged 30-40 years in good health.

The chain employs TRBV10-3 and TRBJ2-5; possibly TRBD1 or TRBD2 for D (5 bases each). The CDR3 is made up of 14 amino acids. In germline, CDR1 is ENHRY, CDR2 SYGVKD. The V and J ends lost 2 bases and 5 bases respectively, with 12 bases between them. The CDR3 is CAISEGGLEETQYF. The CDR3, as DNA: TGTGCCATCAGTGAGGGGGGATTGGAGGAGACCCAGTACTTC.

This chain links TRBV24-1 with TRBJ2-7; possible D gene TRBD1, 7 bases. Germline lookup yields CDR1 KGHDR and CDR2 SFDVKD. CDR3 length: 13 residues. Between the trimmed V and J ends, which lost 3 bases and 4 bases, there was a span of 9 bases. CDR3 DNA sequence: TGTGCCACCAGTGATGCAGGGGGGTACGAGCAGTACTTC. Its translation is CATSDAGGYEQYF.

The chain combines TRBV5-1 with TRBJ2-3, with 13 bases aligning to TRBD2. Germline V lookup: CDR1 SGHRS, CDR2 YFSETQ. CDR3 length: 15 residues. After removal of 4 bases from V and 4 bases from J, the junction contained 3 bases not matched to a gene. The CDR3 region is CASSRLAGGADTQYF. In DNA, the CDR3 is TGCGCCAGCAGCCGACTAGCGGGGGGTGCAGATACGCAGTATTTT. The full variable domain, with the rest looked up from reference TRBV5-1 and TRBJ2-3, is KAGVTQTPRYLIKTRGQQVTLSCSPISGHRSVSWYQQTPGQGLQFLFEYFSETQRNKGNFPGRFSGRQFSNSRSEMNVSTLELGDSALYLCASSRLAGGADTQYFGPGTRLTVL.